This TCR beta chain was sequenced during a study of T cells in Graves' hyperthyroidism and ophthalmopathy. Study-wide context: Peripheral blood sampling occurred at initial diagnosis, before any treatment.

Findings of the study overall: The model foresaw ophthalmopathy a median around 6.4 months prior to onset.

PBMCs stemmed from about 9.7 ml fresh peripheral blood. Germline V CDR1 and CDR2: SGHVS, FQNEAQ. The V and J ends lost 1 base and 2 bases, in that order; junction bases with no gene match: 20. CDR3 size: 21 residues. There were TCR beta CDR3 regions amplified from RNA transcripts. The HTBI primer set was used in a first-round RT-PCR of the TCR CDR3. TCRdb redid the calling of the multiplex PCR reads with MiXCR, one entry per CDR3 protein. The sample records around 97,000 distinct CDR3 sequences, 45% to 50% being singletons. Remarks on this clonotype: The antigen is not known.

V gene TRBV7-8 combines with J gene TRBJ2-7; TRBD1 aligns across 10 bases. Sequenced: blood. This receptor was obtained from a man aged 35-49 years with Graves' hyperthyroidism. CDR3 protein: CASSLGLFDRGLRKSAYEQYF. DNA for the CDR3: TGTGCCAGCAGCTTAGGGCTTTTCGACAGGGGGCTTCGAAAAAGCGCCTACGAGCAGTACTTC.